A single sample gave rise to the 21 T cell receptor beta chains below, sequenced in a study of blood T cell repertoires in COVID-19. Sequenced by immunoSEQ multiplex PCR; TCRdb stores in-frame clones only, minus some. This table holds 200,000 to 250,000 clones, 80% to 90% found once. What was sequenced was PBMCs or T cells enriched from blood (not recorded which). The receptors shown here come from a man aged 40-55 years who had recovered from COVID-19.

In its sample, this clone was seen once. The V gene is TRBV6-2 or TRBV6-3, the J gene TRBJ2-1; D gene unclear. V was cut by 0 bases and J by 7 bases, with 10 bases left in between. The CDR3 contains 14 residues. The germline gives CDR1 MNHEY, CDR2 SVGEGT. The CDR3 spells CASSYSGRMNEQFF. Here the CDR3 DNA reads TGTGCCAGCAGTTACTCGGGCAGGATGAATGAGCAGTTCTTC.

The chain combines TRBV5-6 with TRBJ1-2; D gene ambiguous. Trimming shortened V by 0 bases and J by 4 bases, and 10 bases separated the two germline ends. Germline values: CDR1 SGHDT, CDR2 YYEEEE. CDR3 size: 14 residues. The CDR3: CASSLAGPIYGYTF. CDR3 DNA sequence: TGTGCCAGCAGCTTGGCGGGTCCCATCTATGGCTACACCTTC. Full variable domain (missing parts from reference TRBV5-6 and TRBJ1-2): DAGVTQSPTHLIKTRGQQVTLRCSPKSGHDTVSWYQQALGQGPQFIFQYYEEEERQRGNFPDRFSGHQFPNYSSELNVNALLLGDSALYLCASSLAGPIYGYTFGSGTRLTVV.

V usage is TRBV7-9 and J usage is TRBJ2-1; TRBD2 aligns across 8 bases. CDR3 size: 15 residues. V lost 7 bases to trimming and J lost 4 bases; unmatched junction nucleotides: 9. Germline V gene lookup returns CDR1 SEHNR and CDR2 FQNEAQ (reference sequence). As DNA, the CDR3 is TGTGCCAGCAACTCGAGGACTAGCACATACAATGAGCAGTTCTTC. Its translation: CASNSRTSTYNEQFF.

This chain connects TRBV6-5 to TRBJ2-2; 9 bases align to TRBD1. Trimming at V came to 2 bases and at J to 4 bases, leaving 2 bases not matched to a gene. CDR1 and CDR2 from the germline V gene are MNHEY and SVGAGI. The CDR3 length is 15 residues. DNA for the CDR3: TGTGCCAGCAGTTACGACAGGGGGAGCACCGGGGAGCTGTTTTTT. It translates to CASSYDRGSTGELFF.

The chain links TRBV24-1 to TRBJ2-6; D is uncertain. The V and J ends lost 3 bases and 4 bases respectively, with 9 bases between them. Germline V gene lookup returns CDR1 KGHDR and CDR2 SFDVKD. The CDR3 is 15 residues long. The CDR3 sequence: CATSDPAPGANVLTF. For the CDR3, the DNA is TGTGCCACCAGTGATCCCGCGCCGGGGGCCAACGTCCTGACTTTC.

This clone has only a few counts. The rearrangement uses TRBV2 and TRBJ2-7; D is perhaps TRBD2 (6 bases). CDR3 size: 14 residues. Trimming left V 6 bases short and J 0 bases short, with 12 bases between. Germline assignment: CDR1 SNHLY and CDR2 FYNNEI. The CDR3 nucleotides are TGTGCCAGCAGGGGGGACTTTTCCTCCTACGAGCAGTACTTC. This codes for CASRGDFSSYEQYF.

The CDR3 DNA sequence: TGCGCCAGCAGCTTGGACAGGGCAAGGGACACCATATATTTT. Its protein product is CASSLDRARDTIYF. This chain connects TRBV5-1 to TRBJ1-3, with D possibly being TRBD1 (6 bases). The V end lost 0 bases, the J end lost 8 bases, and 12 bases lay between the germline ends. This CDR3 region has 14 residues. CDR1 is SGHRS, CDR2 YFSETQ, per germline.

This clone was counted once. Written as DNA, the CDR3 is TGTGCCAGCAGACCGACACAAGGAGGTCCTCGAGGGGAAAAACTGTTTTTT. Protein: CASRPTQGGPRGEKLFF. V is TRBV3-1 (or the pseudogene TRBV3-2) and J is TRBJ1-4; no firm D call. Germline loops: CDR1 LGHDT, CDR2 YNNKEL (reference sequence). The CDR3 consists of 17 residues. V was shortened by 6 bases and J by 8 bases, with 25 bases between the two germline ends.

The chain is built from TRBV29-1 and TRBJ1-4; the D is unclear. CDR3 length: 18 amino acids. Germline V lookup: CDR1 SQVTM, CDR2 ANQGSEA. Trimming shortened V by 2 bases and J by 7 bases, and 26 bases separated the two germline ends. The CDR3 region has the DNA TGCAGCGTTGAACCCCACCGAGGGTCGTGGGCCAGAGGTGAAAAACTGTTTTTT. It encodes CSVEPHRGSWARGEKLFF.

The chain has TRBV7-2 and TRBJ1-6; D call uncertain. V was clipped by 1 base and J by 7 bases, with 14 bases between them. Germline V CDR1 and CDR2: SGHTA, FQGNSA. The CDR3 spans 16 residues. In DNA form, the CDR3 reads TGTGCCAGCAGCTTAGTACATGTTATAGCGAATTCACCCCTCCACTTT. Translated, it gives CASSLVHVIANSPLHF.

V is TRBV5-5 and J is TRBJ2-5; possible D gene TRBD1, 6 bases. This CDR3 is built from 17 residues. Germline CDR1 SGHKS, CDR2 YYEKEE (reference sequence). Trimming cost V 0 bases and J 7 bases, with 22 bases left between them. DNA of the CDR3: TGTGCCAGCAGCTTGGAGTTTGTTAGGACAGCCCTAGGGACCCAGTACTTC. Residues: CASSLEFVRTALGTQYF.

The genes are TRBV2 and TRBJ1-1, with 8 bases lining up with TRBD1. Germline CDR1 and CDR2: SNHLY and FYNNEI. Trimming took 7 bases from V and 2 from J; bases not matched to a gene: 6. The CDR3 extends over 14 amino acids. The CDR3 DNA reads TGTGCCAGCATCGGGACAGGACCAAACACTGAAGCTTTCTTT. This sequence encodes CASIGTGPNTEAFF.

The V gene is TRBV24-1, the J gene TRBJ1-2; D is perhaps TRBD1 (6 bases). Trimming shortened V by 6 bases and J by 9 bases, and 19 bases separated the two germline ends. The length of the CDR3 is 14 residues. CDR1 is KGHDR and CDR2 is SFDVKD in the germline V gene. The CDR3 DNA follows: TGTGCCACCAGTAATTCCGGGACAATATCCCGCTACACCTTC. Translating it yields CATSNSGTISRYTF.

The rearrangement uses TRBV3-1 (or the pseudogene TRBV3-2) and TRBJ1-2; 8 bases match TRBD1. The germline V gene has CDR1 LGHDT and CDR2 YNNKEL (reference sequence). The V and J ends lost 5 bases and 6 bases, in that order; junction bases with no gene match: 14. The CDR3 has 16 residues. In nucleotides, the CDR3 is TGTGCCAGCAGCACAAGACACGAGAACAGGGGGAATGGCTACACCTTC. This codes for CASSTRHENRGNGYTF.

The CDR3, as DNA: TGCGCCAGCAGCTTGAGACAGAACACTGAAGCTTTCTTT. Its protein product is CASSLRQNTEAFF. The J gene is TRBJ1-1, the V gene TRBV5-1; D is unresolved. Trimming left V 1 base short and J 1 base short, with 5 bases between. The CDR3 totals 13 residues. Germline V gene sequence: CDR1 SGHRS, CDR2 YFSETQ.

This sequence joins TRBV4-1 and TRBJ1-2; possibly TRBD1 for D (5 bases). Germline V gene data show CDR1 as MGHRA and CDR2 as YSYEKL. The CDR3 has 15 residues. V was shortened by 1 base and J by 4 bases, with 13 bases between the two germline ends. The DNA of the CDR3 is TGCGCCAGCAGCCAAGGGGGCCAGCGAGGCTATGGCTACACCTTC. This encodes CASSQGGQRGYGYTF.

This clone was seen once. The chain carries TRBV28 and TRBJ2-5, with 8 bases fitting TRBD1. The CDR3 is 16 residues long. V trimming: 2 bases; J trimming: 0 bases; junction bases outside the gene matches: 5. Germline CDR1 MDHEN, CDR2 SYDVKM. CDR3 loop: CASSLQGQVYQETQYF. The CDR3 DNA reads TGTGCCAGCAGTTTACAGGGACAGGTCTACCAAGAGACCCAGTACTTC.

V and J are TRBV5-1 and TRBJ1-5, with 9 bases aligning to TRBD1. The germline CDR1 and CDR2 sequences are SGHRS and YFSETQ. The length of the CDR3 is 14 residues. Germline trimming cut 4 bases from V and 4 bases from J; bases unmatched to any gene: 3. CDR3 region: CASSPGTGNQPQHF. CDR3 DNA sequence: TGCGCCAGCAGCCCCGGGACAGGGAATCAGCCCCAGCATTTT.

The chain is built from TRBV6-5 and TRBJ1-1; D is unresolved. Germline V gene lookup returns CDR1 MNHEY and CDR2 SVGAGI. V was clipped by 6 bases and J by 1 base, with 12 bases between them. The CDR3 is 14 amino acids. The CDR3 DNA reads as TGTGCCAGCAGCACCCGTCGGGGGAACACTGAAGCTTTCTTT. Protein sequence: CASSTRRGNTEAFF.

The chain couples TRBV7-9 to TRBJ1-3, with a tentative D call TRBD1 (6 bases). With 6 bases removed from V and 0 bases from J, the gap between germline ends came to 9 bases. The CDR3 spans 14 residues. CDR1 is SEHNR and CDR2 is FQNEAQ in the germline V gene (reference sequence). The CDR3 here is CASREGGSGNTIYF. The CDR3 nucleotides are TGTGCCAGCAGGGAAGGGGGCTCTGGAAACACCATATATTTT. The full variable domain, completed using reference TRBV7-9 and TRBJ1-3, is DTGVSQNPRHKITKRGQNVTFRCDPISEHNRLYWYRQTLGQGPEFLTYFQNEAQLEKSRLLSDRFSAERPKGSFSTLEIQRTEQGDSAMYLCASREGGSGNTIYFGEGSWLTVV.

This clone was observed a single time. The CDR3 is CASSYSQGANEKLFF. DNA of the CDR3: TGTGCCAGCAGTTACTCTCAGGGGGCTAATGAAAAACTGTTTTTT. This rearrangement joins TRBV6-5 to TRBJ1-4; 7 bases align to TRBD1. CDR1 MNHEY and CDR2 SVGAGI come from the germline V gene. The CDR3 loop spans 15 amino acids. The ends lost 0 bases at V and 3 bases at J; junction bases unmatched: 1.